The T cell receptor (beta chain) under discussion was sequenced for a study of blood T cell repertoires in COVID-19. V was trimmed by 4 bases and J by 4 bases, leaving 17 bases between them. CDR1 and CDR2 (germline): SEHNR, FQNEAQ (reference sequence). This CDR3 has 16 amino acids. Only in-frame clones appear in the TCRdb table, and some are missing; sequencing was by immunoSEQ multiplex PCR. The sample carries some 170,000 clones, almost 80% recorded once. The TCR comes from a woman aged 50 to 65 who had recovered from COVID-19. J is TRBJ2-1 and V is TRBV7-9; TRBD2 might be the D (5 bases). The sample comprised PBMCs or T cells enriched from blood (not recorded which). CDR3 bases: TGTGCCAGCAGCTACGGGCGGGCTAGCTCGTACAATGAGCAGTTCTTC. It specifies CASSYGRASSYNEQFF. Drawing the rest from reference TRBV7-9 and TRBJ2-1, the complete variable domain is DTGVSQNPRHKITKRGQNVTFRCDPISEHNRLYWYRQTLGQGPEFLTYFQNEAQLEKSRLLSDRFSAERPKGSFSTLEIQRTEQGDSAMYLCASSYGRASSYNEQFFGPGTRLTVL.